These T cell receptor beta chains were read from a single sample in a study of identical twins. A single record per CDR3 protein comes from TCRdb applying MiXCR to the 5' RACE reads. The profile shows hundreds of thousands of distinct CDR3 sequences, roughly 6% of them singletons. Sequenced sample: naive T cells sorted from blood. The origin of the receptors is a young man in good health. CDR3s include the opening cysteine and the closing phenylalanine or tryptophan. Fields, in order: J gene, V gene, CDR3 length, CDR3 protein.

j_gene: TRBJ2-3
v_gene: TRBV7-7
len: 16
CDR3aa: CASSLRGRAWGDTQYF

j_gene: TRBJ1-2
v_gene: TRBV7-2
len: 12
CDR3aa: CASSLVHYGYTF

j_gene: TRBJ2-6
v_gene: TRBV6-2/TRBV6-3
len: 20
CDR3aa: CASSFRLAGGLTSGANVLTF

j_gene: TRBJ2-1
v_gene: TRBV20-1
len: 11
CDR3aa: CSARIAGEEFF

j_gene: TRBJ2-1
v_gene: TRBV12-3/TRBV12-4
len: 14
CDR3aa: CASSFLLAVNEQFF

j_gene: TRBJ2-3
v_gene: TRBV3-1
len: 15
CDR3aa: CASSPTGTSANTQYF

j_gene: TRBJ2-2
v_gene: TRBV29-1
len: 15
CDR3aa: CSVELGTALPGELFF

j_gene: TRBJ1-2
v_gene: TRBV10-3
len: 16
CDR3aa: CAISEGLEGSLNGYTF

j_gene: TRBJ2-1
v_gene: TRBV5-4
len: 13
CDR3aa: CASSSTGFNEQFF

j_gene: TRBJ1-6
v_gene: TRBV12-3/TRBV12-4
len: 12
CDR3aa: CASSLGHSSLHF

j_gene: TRBJ2-1
v_gene: TRBV6-4
len: 15
CDR3aa: CASSRQVRGHNEQFF

j_gene: TRBJ2-1
v_gene: TRBV6-1
len: 14
CDR3aa: CASSGTSVGNEQFF

j_gene: TRBJ2-7
v_gene: TRBV29-1
len: 12
CDR3aa: CSVEAGVHEQYF

j_gene: TRBJ2-4
v_gene: TRBV20-1
len: 19
CDR3aa: CSARVKGDPPLIAKNIQYF

j_gene: TRBJ1-5
v_gene: TRBV12-3/TRBV12-4
len: 14
CDR3aa: CASSRLGDSQPQHF

j_gene: TRBJ1-5
v_gene: TRBV12-3/TRBV12-4
len: 14
CDR3aa: CASSLGEGSQPQHF

j_gene: TRBJ2-5
v_gene: TRBV10-3
len: 14
CDR3aa: CAISGGAGSETQYF

j_gene: TRBJ1-5
v_gene: TRBV9
len: 14
CDR3aa: CASSVEGGNQPQHF

j_gene: TRBJ1-5
v_gene: TRBV6-2/TRBV6-3
len: 11
CDR3aa: CASSQTGPQHF

j_gene: TRBJ2-1
v_gene: TRBV12-3/TRBV12-4
len: 16
CDR3aa: CASSLVRGMGYNEQFF

j_gene: TRBJ2-1
v_gene: TRBV3-1
len: 14
CDR3aa: CASSPGTVYNEQFF

j_gene: TRBJ2-3
v_gene: TRBV27
len: 15
CDR3aa: CASRHGGGITDTQYF

j_gene: TRBJ2-1
v_gene: TRBV5-1
len: 14
CDR3aa: CASWRGQGGGEQFF

j_gene: TRBJ2-5
v_gene: TRBV12-3/TRBV12-4
len: 15
CDR3aa: CASSLGARSRGTQYF

j_gene: TRBJ2-3
v_gene: TRBV24-1
len: 17
CDR3aa: CATSDPLAAGPRDTQYF

j_gene: TRBJ2-5
v_gene: TRBV3-1
len: 16
CDR3aa: CASSHKAGGPRETQYF

j_gene: TRBJ2-7
v_gene: TRBV30
len: 13
CDR3aa: CAWSNLSSYEQYF

j_gene: TRBJ1-5
v_gene: TRBV10-3
len: 17
CDR3aa: CAISPGDLFYSNQPQHF

j_gene: TRBJ1-2
v_gene: TRBV20-1
len: 12
CDR3aa: CSANPTDAGYTF

j_gene: TRBJ2-3
v_gene: TRBV5-1
len: 15
CDR3aa: CASSSGTLGADTQYF